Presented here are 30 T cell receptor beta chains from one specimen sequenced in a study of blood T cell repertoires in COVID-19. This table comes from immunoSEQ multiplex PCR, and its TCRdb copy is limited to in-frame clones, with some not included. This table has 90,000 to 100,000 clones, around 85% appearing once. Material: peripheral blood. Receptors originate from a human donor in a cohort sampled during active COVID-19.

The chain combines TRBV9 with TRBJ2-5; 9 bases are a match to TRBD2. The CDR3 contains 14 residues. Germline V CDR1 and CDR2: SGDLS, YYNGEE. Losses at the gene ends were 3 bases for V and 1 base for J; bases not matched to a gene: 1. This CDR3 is CASSGTSVQETQYF. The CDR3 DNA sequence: TGTGCCAGCAGCGGGACTAGCGTCCAAGAGACCCAGTACTTC.

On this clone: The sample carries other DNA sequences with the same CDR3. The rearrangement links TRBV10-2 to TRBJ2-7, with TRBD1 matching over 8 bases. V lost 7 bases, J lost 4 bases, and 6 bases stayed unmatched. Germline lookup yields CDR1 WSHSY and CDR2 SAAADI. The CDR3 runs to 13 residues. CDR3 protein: CASTGQGSYEQYF. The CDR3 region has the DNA TGCGCCAGCACCGGACAGGGATCTTACGAGCAGTACTTC.

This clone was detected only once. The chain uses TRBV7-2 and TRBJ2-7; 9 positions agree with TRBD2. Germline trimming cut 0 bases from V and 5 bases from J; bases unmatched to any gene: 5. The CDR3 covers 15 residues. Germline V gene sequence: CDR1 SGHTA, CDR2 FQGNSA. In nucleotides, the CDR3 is TGTGCCAGCAGCTTAGCGGCGGGGGGGCGGGACGAGCAGTACTTC. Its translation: CASSLAAGGRDEQYF. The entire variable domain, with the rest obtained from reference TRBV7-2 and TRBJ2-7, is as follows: GAGVSQSPSNKVTEKGKDVELRCDPISGHTALYWYRQSLGQGLEFLIYFQGNSAPDKSGLPSDRFSAERTGGSVSTLTIQRTQQEDSAVYLCASSLAAGGRDEQYFGPGTRLTVT.

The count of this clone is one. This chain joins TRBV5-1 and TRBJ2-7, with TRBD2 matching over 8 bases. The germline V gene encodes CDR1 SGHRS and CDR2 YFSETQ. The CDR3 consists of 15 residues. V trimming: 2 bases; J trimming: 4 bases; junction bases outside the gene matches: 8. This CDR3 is CASSFVSGTTYEQYF. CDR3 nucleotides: TGCGCCAGCAGCTTTGTTAGCGGGACAACTTACGAGCAGTACTTC.

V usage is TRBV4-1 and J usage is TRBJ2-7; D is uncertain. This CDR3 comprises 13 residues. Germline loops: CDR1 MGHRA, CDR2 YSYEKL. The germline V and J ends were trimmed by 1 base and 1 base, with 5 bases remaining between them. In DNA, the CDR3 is TGCGCCAGCAGCCAAGGTTTATCCTACGAGCAGTACTTC. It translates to CASSQGLSYEQYF.

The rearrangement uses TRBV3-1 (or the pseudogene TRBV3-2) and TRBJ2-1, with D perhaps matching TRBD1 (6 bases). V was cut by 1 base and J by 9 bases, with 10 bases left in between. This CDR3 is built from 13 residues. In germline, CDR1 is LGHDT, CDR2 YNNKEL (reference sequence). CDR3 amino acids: CASSQGLGGEQFF. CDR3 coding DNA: TGTGCCAGCAGCCAAGGTTTAGGGGGTGAGCAGTTCTTC.

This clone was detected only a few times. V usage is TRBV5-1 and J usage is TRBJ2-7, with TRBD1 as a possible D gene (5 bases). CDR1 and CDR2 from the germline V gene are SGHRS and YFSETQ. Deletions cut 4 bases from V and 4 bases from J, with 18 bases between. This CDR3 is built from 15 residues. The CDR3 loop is CASSTTAQTAYEQYF. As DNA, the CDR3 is TGCGCCAGCAGCACGACAGCCCAAACCGCTTACGAGCAGTACTTC.

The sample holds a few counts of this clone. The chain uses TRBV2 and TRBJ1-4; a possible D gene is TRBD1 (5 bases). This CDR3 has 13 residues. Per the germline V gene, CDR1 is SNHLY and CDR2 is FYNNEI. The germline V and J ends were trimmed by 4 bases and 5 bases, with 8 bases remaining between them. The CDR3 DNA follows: TGTGCCAGCAGTGGATGGGGCAATGAAAAACTGTTTTTT. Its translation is CASSGWGNEKLFF.

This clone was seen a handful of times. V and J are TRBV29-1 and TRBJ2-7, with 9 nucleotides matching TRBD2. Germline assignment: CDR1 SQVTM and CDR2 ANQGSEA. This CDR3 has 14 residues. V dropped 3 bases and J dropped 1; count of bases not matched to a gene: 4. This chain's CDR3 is CSVDLAGGSYEQYF. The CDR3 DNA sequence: TGCAGCGTTGATCTCGCGGGAGGGTCCTACGAGCAGTACTTC.

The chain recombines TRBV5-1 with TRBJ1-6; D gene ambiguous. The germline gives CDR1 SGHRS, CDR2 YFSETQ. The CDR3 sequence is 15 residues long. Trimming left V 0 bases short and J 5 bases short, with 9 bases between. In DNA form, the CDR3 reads TGCGCCAGCAGCTTGGACAGCCCAGATAATTCACCCCTCCACTTT. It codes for CASSLDSPDNSPLHF. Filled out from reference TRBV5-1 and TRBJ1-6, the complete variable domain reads KAGVTQTPRYLIKTRGQQVTLSCSPISGHRSVSWYQQTPGQGLQFLFEYFSETQRNKGNFPGRFSGRQFSNSRSEMNVSTLELGDSALYLCASSLDSPDNSPLHFGNGTRLTVT.

DNA for the CDR3: TGTGCCAGCAGCCAAGGGCTCTACGGGAGAAGCACAGATACGCAGTATTTT. It translates to CASSQGLYGRSTDTQYF. J is TRBJ2-3 and V is TRBV4-2, with D perhaps matching TRBD2 (6 bases). Between the trimmed V and J ends, which lost 1 base and 0 bases, there was a span of 14 bases. This CDR3 contains 17 residues. CDR1 is LGHNA and CDR2 is YNFKEQ in the germline V gene.

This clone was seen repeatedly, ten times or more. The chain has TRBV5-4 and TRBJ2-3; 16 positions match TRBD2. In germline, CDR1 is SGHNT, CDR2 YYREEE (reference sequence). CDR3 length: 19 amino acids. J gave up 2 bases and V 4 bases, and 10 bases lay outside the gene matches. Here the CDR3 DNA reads TGTGCCAGCAGCGGTCCCGGGACTAGCGGGAGGGTCGACACAGATACGCAGTATTTT. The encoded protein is CASSGPGTSGRVDTDTQYF.

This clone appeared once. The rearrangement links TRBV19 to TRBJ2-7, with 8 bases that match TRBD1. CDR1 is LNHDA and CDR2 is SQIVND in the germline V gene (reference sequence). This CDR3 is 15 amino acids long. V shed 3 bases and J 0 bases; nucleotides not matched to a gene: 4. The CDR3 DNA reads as TGTGCCAGTAGTATCGGGACAGGCAGCTCCTACGAGCAGTACTTC. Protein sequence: CASSIGTGSSYEQYF.

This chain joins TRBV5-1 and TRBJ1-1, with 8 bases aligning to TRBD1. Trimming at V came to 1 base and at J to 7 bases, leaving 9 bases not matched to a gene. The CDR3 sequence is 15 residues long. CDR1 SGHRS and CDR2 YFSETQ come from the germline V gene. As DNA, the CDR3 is TGCGCCAGCAGCTTGACTTCAGGGGGCTCGTATGAAGCTTTCTTT. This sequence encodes CASSLTSGGSYEAFF.

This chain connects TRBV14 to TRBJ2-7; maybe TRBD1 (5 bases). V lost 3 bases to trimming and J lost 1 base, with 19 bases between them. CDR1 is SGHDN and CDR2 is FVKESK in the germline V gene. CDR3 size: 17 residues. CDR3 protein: CASSQGQGSHFSYEQYF. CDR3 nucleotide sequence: TGTGCCAGCAGCCAGGGTCAGGGAAGCCATTTTTCCTACGAGCAGTACTTC. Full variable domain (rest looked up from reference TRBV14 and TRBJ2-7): EAGVTQFPSHSVIEKGQTVTLRCDPISGHDNLYWYRRVMGKEIKFLLHFVKESKQDESGMPNNRFLAERTGGTYSTLKVQPAELEDSGVYFCASSQGQGSHFSYEQYFGPGTRLTVT.

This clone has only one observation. CDR3 nucleotide sequence: TGTGCCAGCAGCGCTACCTCGTACAGGGGGCTGAACACTGAAGCTTTCTTT. This sequence encodes CASSATSYRGLNTEAFF. This chain joins TRBV9 and TRBJ1-1, with 9 bases matching TRBD1. Germline CDR1 reads SGDLS; CDR2 reads YYNGEE. The CDR3 runs 17 residues. V dropped 3 bases and J dropped 0; count of bases not matched to a gene: 9. Full variable domain (remainder filled in from reference TRBV9 and TRBJ1-1): DSGVTQTPKHLITATGQRVTLRCSPRSGDLSVYWYQQSLDQGLQFLIQYYNGEERAKGNILERFSAQQFPDLHSELNLSSLELGDSALYFCASSATSYRGLNTEAFFGQGTRLTVV.

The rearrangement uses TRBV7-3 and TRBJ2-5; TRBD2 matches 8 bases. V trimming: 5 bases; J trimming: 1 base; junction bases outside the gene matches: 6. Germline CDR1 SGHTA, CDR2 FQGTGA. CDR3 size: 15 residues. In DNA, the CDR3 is TGTGCCAGCAGCCTCATAGCGGGGCCCCAAGAGACCCAGTACTTC. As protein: CASSLIAGPQETQYF.

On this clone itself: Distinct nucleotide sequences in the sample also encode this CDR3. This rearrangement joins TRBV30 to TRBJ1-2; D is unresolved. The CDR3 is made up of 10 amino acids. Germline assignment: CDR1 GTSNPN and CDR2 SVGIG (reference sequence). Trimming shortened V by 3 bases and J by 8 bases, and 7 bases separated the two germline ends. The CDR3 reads CAWRRGGYTF. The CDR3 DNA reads TGTGCCTGGAGAAGAGGGGGCTACACCTTC.

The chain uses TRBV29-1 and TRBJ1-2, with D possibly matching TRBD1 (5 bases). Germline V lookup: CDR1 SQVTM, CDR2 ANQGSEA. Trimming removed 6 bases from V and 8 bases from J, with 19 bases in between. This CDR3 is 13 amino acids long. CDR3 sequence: CSVGPEGARGYTF. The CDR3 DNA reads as TGCAGCGTGGGTCCGGAAGGGGCGAGGGGCTACACCTTC. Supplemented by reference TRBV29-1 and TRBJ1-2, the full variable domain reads SAVISQKPSRDICQRGTSLTIQCQVDSQVTMMFWYRQQPGQSLTLIATANQGSEATYESGFVIDKFPISRPNLTFSTLTVSNMSPEDSSIYLCSVGPEGARGYTFGSGTRLTVV.

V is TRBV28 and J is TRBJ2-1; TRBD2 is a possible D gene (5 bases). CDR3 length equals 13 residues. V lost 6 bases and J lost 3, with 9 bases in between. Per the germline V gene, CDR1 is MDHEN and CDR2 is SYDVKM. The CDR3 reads CASRARDYNEQFF. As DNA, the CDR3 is TGTGCCAGCAGAGCCCGGGACTACAATGAGCAGTTCTTC.

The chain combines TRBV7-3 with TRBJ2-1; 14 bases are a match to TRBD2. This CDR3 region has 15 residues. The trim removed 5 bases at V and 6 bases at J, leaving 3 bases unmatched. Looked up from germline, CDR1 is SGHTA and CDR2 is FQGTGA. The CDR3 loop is CASSRGLAGGNEQFF. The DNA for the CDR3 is TGTGCCAGCAGCCGCGGACTAGCGGGAGGCAATGAGCAGTTCTTC.

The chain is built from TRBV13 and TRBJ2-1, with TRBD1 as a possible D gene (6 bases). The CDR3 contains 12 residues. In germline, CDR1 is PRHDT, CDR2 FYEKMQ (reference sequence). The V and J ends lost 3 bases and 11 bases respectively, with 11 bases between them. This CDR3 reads CASSLGAGQQFF. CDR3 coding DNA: TGTGCCAGCAGCTTGGGGGCTGGCCAGCAGTTCTTC.

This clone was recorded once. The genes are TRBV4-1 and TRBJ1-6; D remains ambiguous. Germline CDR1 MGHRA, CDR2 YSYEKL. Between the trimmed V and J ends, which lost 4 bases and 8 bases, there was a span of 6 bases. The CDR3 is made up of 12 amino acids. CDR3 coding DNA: TGCGCCAGCAGCCTTAGCCATTCACCCCTCCACTTT. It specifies CASSLSHSPLHF.

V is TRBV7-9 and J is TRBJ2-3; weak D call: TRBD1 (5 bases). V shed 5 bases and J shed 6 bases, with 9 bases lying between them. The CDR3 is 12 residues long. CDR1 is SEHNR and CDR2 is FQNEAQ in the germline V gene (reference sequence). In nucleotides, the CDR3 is TGTGCCAGCAGCGACAGTTTGGATACGCAGTATTTT. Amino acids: CASSDSLDTQYF.

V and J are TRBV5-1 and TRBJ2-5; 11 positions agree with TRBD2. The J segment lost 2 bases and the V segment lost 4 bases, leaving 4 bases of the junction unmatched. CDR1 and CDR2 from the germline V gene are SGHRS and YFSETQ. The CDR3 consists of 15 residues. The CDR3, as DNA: TGCGCCAGCAGCGTGACTAGCGGGGTTCAAGAGACCCAGTACTTC. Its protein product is CASSVTSGVQETQYF.

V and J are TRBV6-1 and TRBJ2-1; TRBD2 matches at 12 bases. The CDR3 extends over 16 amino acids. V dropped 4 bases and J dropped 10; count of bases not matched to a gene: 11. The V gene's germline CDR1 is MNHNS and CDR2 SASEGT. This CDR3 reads CASSGASGGAYREQFF. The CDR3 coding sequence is TGTGCCAGCAGTGGGGCTAGCGGGGGGGCGTATAGGGAGCAGTTCTTC.

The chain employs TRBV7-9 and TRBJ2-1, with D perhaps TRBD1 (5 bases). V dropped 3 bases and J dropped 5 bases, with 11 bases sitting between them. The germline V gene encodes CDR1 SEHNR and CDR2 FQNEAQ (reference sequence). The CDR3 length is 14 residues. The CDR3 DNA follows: TGTGCCAGCAGCTTTAATAGGGGTAACAATGAGCAGTTCTTC. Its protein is CASSFNRGNNEQFF.

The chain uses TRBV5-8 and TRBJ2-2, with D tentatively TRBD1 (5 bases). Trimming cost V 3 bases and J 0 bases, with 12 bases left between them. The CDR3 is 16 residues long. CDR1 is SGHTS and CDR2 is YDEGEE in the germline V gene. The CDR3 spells CASSWGPTPNTGELFF. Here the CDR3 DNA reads TGTGCCAGCAGCTGGGGCCCAACACCGAACACCGGGGAGCTGTTTTTT.

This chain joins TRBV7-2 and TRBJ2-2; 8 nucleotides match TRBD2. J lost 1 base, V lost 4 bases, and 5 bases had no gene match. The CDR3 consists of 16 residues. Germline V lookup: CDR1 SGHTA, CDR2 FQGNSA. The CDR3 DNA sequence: TGTGCCAGCAGCTACTCGAGCGGGAGGAACACCGGGGAGCTGTTTTTT. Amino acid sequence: CASSYSSGRNTGELFF.

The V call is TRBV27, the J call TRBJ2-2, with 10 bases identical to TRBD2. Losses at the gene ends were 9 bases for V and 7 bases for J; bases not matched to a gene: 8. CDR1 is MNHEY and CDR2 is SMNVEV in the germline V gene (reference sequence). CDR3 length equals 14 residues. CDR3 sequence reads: CASTTGTSVGELFF. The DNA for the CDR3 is TGTGCCAGTACGACCGGGACTAGCGTCGGGGAGCTGTTTTTT.